The 25 T cell receptor beta chains listed next were all sequenced from one sample in a study of control samples from healthy donors and cancer patients. The protocol was immunoSEQ multiplex PCR, while the TCRdb copy is restricted to in-frame clones and leaves out a portion. The sample shows about 190,000 clones, about 90% of them seen only once. Specimen: blood. The receptor source for this set is a man aged 25 to 45 in good health.

This chain joins TRBV1 and TRBJ1-1; the table calls TRBD1, which could not be checked here. TRBV1 is termed a pseudogene. The CDR3 loop spans 14 amino acids. CDR3 bases: TGCACCAGCAGCCACCCGGGTGGGGCGACTGAAGCTTTCTTT. Translating it yields CTSSHPGGATEAFF.

The J gene is TRBJ1-2, the V gene TRBV9; no definite D call. Trimming pared 4 bases from V and 8 bases from J, leaving 18 bases between. Germline values: CDR1 SGDLS, CDR2 YYNGEE. This CDR3 contains 14 residues. This CDR3 is CASSPAGTVEGYTF. CDR3 nucleotide sequence: TGTGCCAGCAGCCCAGCCGGTACAGTGGAAGGCTACACCTTC. Supplemented by reference TRBV9 and TRBJ1-2, the full variable domain reads DSGVTQTPKHLITATGQRVTLRCSPRSGDLSVYWYQQSLDQGLQFLIQYYNGEERAKGNILERFSAQQFPDLHSELNLSSLELGDSALYFCASSPAGTVEGYTFGSGTRLTVV.

This rearrangement joins TRBV29-1 to TRBJ1-2; 7 nucleotides line up with TRBD1. In germline, CDR1 is SQVTM, CDR2 ANQGSEA. This CDR3 contains 12 residues. Trimming cost V 2 bases and J 9 bases; bases outside gene matches: 6. CDR3 residues: CSVEPTGQRYTF. DNA for the CDR3: TGCAGCGTTGAACCGACAGGGCAACGCTACACCTTC.

The chain employs TRBV24-1 and TRBJ1-2; D may be TRBD1 (5 bases). V lost 4 bases to trimming and J lost 6 bases, with 14 bases between them. Germline V lookup: CDR1 KGHDR, CDR2 SFDVKD. The CDR3 length is 14 residues. The CDR3: CATSESGLAHGYTF. CDR3 DNA sequence: TGTGCCACCAGTGAGTCGGGACTGGCACATGGCTACACCTTC.

The chain combines TRBV7-3 with TRBJ1-1; TRBD1 is a possible D gene (5 bases). Germline CDR1 is SGHTA and CDR2 is FQGTGA. Trimming removed 5 bases at V and 1 base at J, with 14 bases between. This CDR3 contains 15 residues. The chain's CDR3 is CASSPQGVANTEAFF. CDR3 DNA sequence: TGTGCCAGCAGCCCGCAGGGAGTGGCGAACACTGAAGCTTTCTTT.

This rearrangement joins TRBV6-5 to TRBJ2-7, with a weak D call TRBD1 (6 bases). V lost 6 bases, J lost 3 bases, and 12 bases lay in between. Germline V lookup: CDR1 MNHEY, CDR2 SVGAGI. The CDR3 extends over 13 amino acids. DNA for the CDR3: TGTGCCAGCAGGGACCGGGACAACTACGAGCAGTACTTC. It specifies CASRDRDNYEQYF.

This clone was recorded once. The DNA of the CDR3 is TGTGCCAGCAGGACATTGGATAGCAATCAGCCCCAGCATTTT. This translates into CASRTLDSNQPQHF. The J gene is TRBJ1-5, the V gene TRBV6-6; D ambiguous. Looked up from germline, CDR1 is MNHNY and CDR2 is SVGAGI (reference sequence). This CDR3 has 14 residues. The V end was cut by 6 bases, the J end by 0 bases, with 9 bases between.

The rearrangement links TRBV5-8 to TRBJ1-2; D is ambiguous. Deletions cut 5 bases from V and 3 bases from J, with 14 bases between. Germline-derived CDR1 and CDR2 are SGHTS and YDEGEE. The CDR3 runs 14 residues. The CDR3 DNA reads as TGTGCCAGCAGTTCCTACCGGGTCGACTATGGCTACACCTTC. Protein product: CASSSYRVDYGYTF.

V and J are TRBV5-4 and TRBJ2-7; 12 positions match TRBD1. Germline-derived CDR1 and CDR2 are SGHNT and YYREEE (reference sequence). The CDR3 sequence is 15 residues long. Trimming removed 0 bases from V and 5 bases from J; junction bases left unmatched: 3. In DNA, the CDR3 is TGTGCCAGCAGCTTGGGGGGGACAGGGGGCGACGAGCAGTACTTC. Translated: CASSLGGTGGDEQYF.

This chain joins TRBV7-9 and TRBJ2-2; 9 bases are a match to TRBD2. Germline-derived CDR1 and CDR2 are SEHNR and FQNEAQ (reference sequence). This CDR3 contains 16 residues. With V trimmed by 5 bases and J by 2 bases, 6 bases remained unmatched. The chain's CDR3 is CASSILSGGNTGELFF. CDR3 DNA: TGTGCCAGCAGCATACTTAGCGGGGGAAACACCGGGGAGCTGTTTTTT. The entire variable domain, with the rest obtained from reference TRBV7-9 and TRBJ2-2, is as follows: DTGVSQNPRHKITKRGQNVTFRCDPISEHNRLYWYRQTLGQGPEFLTYFQNEAQLEKSRLLSDRFSAERPKGSFSTLEIQRTEQGDSAMYLCASSILSGGNTGELFFGEGSRLTVL.

The chain is built from TRBV24-1 and TRBJ2-1, with TRBD2 matching 9 bases. The trim removed 7 bases at V and 5 bases at J, leaving 5 bases unmatched. Per the germline V gene, CDR1 is KGHDR and CDR2 is SFDVKD. This CDR3 comprises 14 residues. The CDR3 coding sequence is TGTGCCACCAGAAGCGGGGGGCAGAACAATGAGCAGTTCTTC. Translation gives CATRSGGQNNEQFF.

This sequence joins TRBV5-6 and TRBJ1-4, with D perhaps TRBD1 (5 bases). The CDR3 covers 15 residues. Trimming shortened V by 0 bases and J by 7 bases, and 13 bases separated the two germline ends. Germline V CDR1 and CDR2: SGHDT, YYEEEE. In nucleotides, the CDR3 is TGTGCCAGCAGCTTGGTCGGGACCGTAGGTGAAAAACTGTTTTTT. It codes for CASSLVGTVGEKLFF.

This rearrangement joins TRBV7-9 to TRBJ1-3; no reliable D call. Trimming stripped 1 base from V and 0 bases from J, with 4 bases between. Germline lookup yields CDR1 SEHNR and CDR2 FQNEAQ (reference sequence). The CDR3 consists of 14 residues. CDR3 bases: TGTGCCAGCAGCTTAGAAGTCTCTGGAAACACCATATATTTT. The encoded protein is CASSLEVSGNTIYF.

This rearrangement joins TRBV9 to TRBJ1-2; TRBD1 matches at 7 bases. This CDR3 contains 16 residues. V was clipped by 0 bases and J by 8 bases; unmatched bases: 13. In germline, CDR1 is SGDLS, CDR2 YYNGEE. In nucleotides, the CDR3 is TGTGCCAGCAGCGTAGGTGGTGGAGACAGGGTGTACGGCTACACCTTC. This translates into CASSVGGGDRVYGYTF. Combining the CDR3 with reference TRBV9 and TRBJ1-2 gives the whole variable domain DSGVTQTPKHLITATGQRVTLRCSPRSGDLSVYWYQQSLDQGLQFLIQYYNGEERAKGNILERFSAQQFPDLHSELNLSSLELGDSALYFCASSVGGGDRVYGYTFGSGTRLTVV.

The J gene is TRBJ2-7, the V gene TRBV21-1. TRBV21-1 is reported as a pseudogene. The CDR3 is made up of 13 amino acids. CDR3 residues: CASSKGRTYEQYF. The CDR3 bases are TGTGCCAGCAGCAAAGGACGGACCTACGAGCAGTACTTC.

This chain's CDR3 is CASSLTEGGNSPLHF. The CDR3 bases are TGTGCCAGCTCACTTACCGAAGGGGGCAATTCACCCCTCCACTTT. The V and J genes are TRBV18 and TRBJ1-6; 7 bases fit TRBD1. The germline gives CDR1 KGHSH, CDR2 LQKENI. The CDR3 runs 15 residues. V was clipped by 4 bases and J by 7 bases; unmatched bases: 7. The entire variable domain, with the rest obtained from reference TRBV18 and TRBJ1-6, is as follows: NAGVMQNPRHLVRRRGQEARLRCSPMKGHSHVYWYRQLPEEGLKFMVYLQKENIIDESGMPKERFSAEFPKEGPSILRIQQVVRGDSAAYFCASSLTEGGNSPLHFGNGTRLTVT.

The chain joins TRBV5-1 to TRBJ2-1, with 11 bases that match TRBD2. The CDR3 totals 16 residues. The germline V gene encodes CDR1 SGHRS and CDR2 YFSETQ. The ends lost 0 bases at V and 4 bases at J; junction bases unmatched: 3. The CDR3 nucleotides are TGCGCCAGCAGCTTGGAAACTAGCGGGGGTTACAATGAGCAGTTCTTC. Its protein product is CASSLETSGGYNEQFF.

This chain joins TRBV6-4 and TRBJ2-2; 7 nucleotides line up with TRBD1. Trimming cost V 6 bases and J 3 bases; bases outside gene matches: 7. The CDR3 is made up of 15 amino acids. CDR1 and CDR2 from the germline V gene are MRHNA and SNTAGT. The CDR3 here is CASSPGQVDTGELFF. The CDR3 DNA sequence: TGTGCCAGCAGCCCCGGACAGGTCGACACCGGGGAGCTGTTTTTT.

The genes are TRBV4-1 and TRBJ2-7; 8 bases map to TRBD1. This CDR3 has 14 amino acids. The V segment lost 4 bases and the J segment 2 bases; nucleotides outside the gene matches: 4. CDR1 is MGHRA, CDR2 YSYEKL, per germline. Written as DNA, the CDR3 is TGCGCCAGCAGCCCGACAGGGGCGCCCTACGAGCAGTACTTC. Protein product: CASSPTGAPYEQYF.

The chain carries TRBV5-1 and TRBJ2-1; D remains ambiguous. The germline V and J ends were trimmed by 4 bases and 0 bases, with 11 bases remaining between them. The CDR3 totals 15 residues. Germline loops: CDR1 SGHRS, CDR2 YFSETQ. The CDR3 protein is CASSETANSYNEQFF. The CDR3, as DNA: TGCGCCAGCAGCGAGACGGCCAACTCCTACAATGAGCAGTTCTTC.

This clone came up once. This CDR3 reads CASSGVTEQYF. The CDR3 DNA reads TGTGCCAGCTCAGGGGTCACCGAGCAGTACTTC. The gene calls are TRBV18 and TRBJ2-7; D remains unclear. The CDR3 has 11 amino acids. The ends were cut back, 5 bases at V and 6 bases at J, with 8 bases in the middle. CDR1 is KGHSH, CDR2 LQKENI, per germline.

This chain links TRBV5-1 with TRBJ2-3; 7 positions match TRBD2. The CDR3 sequence is 16 residues long. Germline V gene lookup returns CDR1 SGHRS and CDR2 YFSETQ. V lost 1 base to trimming and J lost 5 bases; unmatched junction nucleotides: 10. The CDR3 region has the DNA TGCGCCAGCAGCTTGAGGGTCCGGGCTAGCGGAGATACGCAGTATTTT. Its protein product is CASSLRVRASGDTQYF.

The chain carries TRBV7-8 and TRBJ2-3; 11 nucleotides align to TRBD1. CDR1 is SGHVS and CDR2 is FQNEAQ in the germline V gene. The CDR3 totals 18 residues. The V and J ends lost 4 bases and 2 bases, in that order; junction bases with no gene match: 11. The CDR3 region is CASSSGQGARVITDTQYF. The CDR3 DNA is TGTGCCAGCAGCTCCGGACAGGGGGCGCGGGTTATCACAGATACGCAGTATTTT. Based on the CDR3 plus reference TRBV7-8 and TRBJ2-3, the full variable domain is GAGVSQSPRYKVAKRGQDVALRCDPISGHVSLFWYQQALGQGPEFLTYFQNEAQLDKSGLPSDRFFAERPEGSVSTLKIQRTQQEDSAVYLCASSSGQGARVITDTQYFGPGTRLTVL.

The genes are TRBV2 and TRBJ1-1, with a weak D call TRBD1 (5 bases). CDR3 size: 14 residues. V lost 9 bases and J 1 base, leaving 15 bases between the germline ends. Germline assignment: CDR1 SNHLY and CDR2 FYNNEI. Here the CDR3 DNA reads TGTGCCAGTTGGGTGAGGGGATCGAACACTGAAGCTTTCTTT. Translated: CASWVRGSNTEAFF. The whole variable domain, filled in from reference TRBV2 and TRBJ1-1, reads EPEVTQTPSHQVTQMGQEVILRCVPISNHLYFYWYRQILGQKVEFLVSFYNNEISEKSEIFDDQFSVERPDGSNFTLKIRSTKLEDSAMYFCASWVRGSNTEAFFGQGTRLTVV.

The rearrangement uses TRBV18 and TRBJ1-2; D remains unclear. Germline CDR1 reads KGHSH; CDR2 reads LQKENI. This CDR3 has 16 residues. V was pared by 2 bases and J by 4 bases, with 17 bases between. The CDR3 sequence is CASSPETLSGGYGYTF. In DNA, the CDR3 is TGTGCCAGCTCACCAGAGACACTCTCCGGTGGCTATGGCTACACCTTC.